Detailed here is one T cell receptor beta chain. Its cognate antigen is unknown. CDR3 regions were amplified by Arm-PCR using iRepertoire HTBI primers to build TCR beta libraries. TCRdb reprocessed the multiplex PCR reads via MiXCR and lists one record per CDR3 protein. Among around 450,000 distinct CDR3 sequences, approximately 21% were seen once, and the ten largest hold about 7%. Germline V gene sequence: CDR1 SGHRS, CDR2 YFSETQ. The CDR3 sequence is 15 residues long. Trimming shortened V by 6 bases and J by 3 bases, and 18 bases separated the two germline ends. This sample was taken from a study of regulatory T cells in long-lasting Graves disease. The overall study: Positive TSH receptor antibodies alongside over 5 years of antithyroid drugs were what marked Graves' disease as persistent. The study's findings and limits: Persistent disease was associated with favored TRBV28 usage and with favored use of TRBJ1-2 and TRBJ2-5. Newly diagnosed Graves' patients had higher TCR diversity than persistent ones. In persistent patients, shared public clonotypes (more than 2,500) outnumbered those in new patients (about 890).

Stated time point: persistent/refractory GD, antithyroid drugs over 5 years with positive TRAb. Preparation of the TCR library used RNA extracted from PBMCs. The chain couples TRBV5-1 to TRBJ2-5; unclear D gene. This material consisted of peripheral blood mononuclear cells (PBMCs), taken when the disease was refractory, from a patient treated with antithyroid drugs. The receptor's source is a female donor with Graves disease. This CDR3 is CASTPDGRSKETQYF. The CDR3 region has the DNA TGCGCCAGCACCCCGGACGGGCGGTCCAAAGAGACCCAGTACTTC.